Presented here are 25 T cell receptor beta chains from one specimen sequenced in a study of T-cell memory formation after mild COVID-19. TCRdb ran MiXCR on the 5' RACE reads and lists one entry per CDR3 protein. Among fewer than 250,000 distinct CDR3 sequences listed, approximately 15% were seen once. Sequencing was performed on PBMCs or a T cell subset sorted from them (not recorded which). These receptors were taken from an adult woman who had mild COVID-19 (a few samples of this study predate the infection). Cell type and time point are not known.

The genes are TRBV4-2 and TRBJ2-1; the match to TRBD2 covers 7 bases. The CDR3 covers 17 residues. The germline V gene encodes CDR1 LGHNA and CDR2 YNFKEQ. J was trimmed by 8 bases and V by 4 bases; bases with no gene match: 17. CDR3 coding DNA: TGTGCCAGCAGCCCGCTCGTGATGGGCGGGAGTGTCGATGAGCAGTTCTTC. Translated, it gives CASSPLVMGGSVDEQFF.

V and J are TRBV12-3 or TRBV12-4 and TRBJ1-2, with TRBD1 matching 7 bases. CDR3 length: 14 residues. The trim removed 1 base at V and 7 bases at J, leaving 6 bases unmatched. CDR3 amino acids: CASSLGVRGTGYTF. CDR3 bases: TGTGCCAGCAGTTTAGGAGTCAGGGGGACTGGCTACACCTTC.

This clonotype has a handful of counts. This sequence joins TRBV19 and TRBJ2-7; D may match TRBD1 or TRBD2 (5 bases each). The CDR3 contains 16 residues. The germline V gene encodes CDR1 LNHDA and CDR2 SQIVND (reference sequence). The V end was cut by 1 base, the J end by 2 bases, with 15 bases between. The CDR3: CASSIGGFSLTYEQYF. DNA of the CDR3: TGTGCCAGTAGTATAGGGGGGTTTTCGCTGACCTACGAGCAGTACTTC.

This clonotype was seen at least ten times. The genes are TRBV5-1 and TRBJ2-3; maybe TRBD2 (6 bases). V was shortened by 2 bases and J by 2 bases, with 12 bases between the two germline ends. The CDR3 spans 15 residues. The V gene's germline CDR1 is SGHRS and CDR2 YFSETQ. This CDR3 is CASSFAGLDTDTQYF. The CDR3, as DNA: TGCGCCAGCAGCTTCGCGGGGCTCGACACAGATACGCAGTATTTT.

This clonotype turned up a few times. The chain links TRBV5-1 to TRBJ1-1; D is ambiguous. CDR1 is SGHRS and CDR2 is YFSETQ in the germline V gene. V gave up 0 bases and J gave up 1 base, with 7 bases separating them. This CDR3 contains 14 residues. The CDR3 loop is CASSLGNPNTEAFF. The CDR3 DNA sequence: TGCGCCAGCAGCTTGGGGAACCCGAACACTGAAGCTTTCTTT.

This clonotype was seen a handful of times. V and J are TRBV18 and TRBJ2-7, with a weak D call TRBD1 (5 bases). The CDR3 loop spans 13 amino acids. V shed 5 bases and J shed 1 base, with 9 bases lying between them. Germline V CDR1 and CDR2: KGHSH, LQKENI. CDR3 coding DNA: TGTGCCAGCTCAGCACAGGAATCCTACGAGCAGTACTTC. Protein product: CASSAQESYEQYF.

This clonotype appeared a few times. The V gene is TRBV29-1, the J gene TRBJ2-7; D is possibly TRBD2 (6 bases). Germline assignment: CDR1 SQVTM and CDR2 ANQGSEA. The ends were cut back, 4 bases at V and 1 base at J, with 11 bases in the middle. The CDR3 runs to 13 residues. CDR3 loop: CSVVTRLSYEQYF. DNA for the CDR3: TGCAGCGTTGTGACTAGGTTGTCCTACGAGCAGTACTTC.

This clonotype was observed a handful of times. The genes are TRBV3-1 and TRBJ2-2; perhaps TRBD1 as D (6 bases). This CDR3 has 16 amino acids. V lost 4 bases and J 5 bases, leaving 17 bases between the germline ends. Per the germline V gene, CDR1 is LGHDT and CDR2 is YNNKEL (reference sequence). The CDR3 sequence: CASSRRGYQRTGELFF. As DNA, the CDR3 is TGTGCCAGCAGCCGTAGGGGGTACCAGAGGACCGGGGAGCTGTTTTTT.

This clonotype showed up just a few times. The chain has TRBV29-1 and TRBJ2-6; D not resolved. Per the germline V gene, CDR1 is SQVTM and CDR2 is ANQGSEA. The V gene lost 1 base and the J gene lost 3 bases, with 7 bases spanning the gap. The CDR3 contains 14 residues. The CDR3 nucleotides read TGCAGCGTTGAAGTGACGAGTGGGGCCAACGTCCTGACTTTC. Translated, it gives CSVEVTSGANVLTF.

This clonotype was counted only a few times. This chain joins TRBV4-2 and TRBJ2-1; possibly TRBD2 for D (6 bases). Germline V lookup: CDR1 LGHNA, CDR2 YNFKEQ. V was clipped by 5 bases and J by 5 bases, with 13 bases between them. The CDR3 has 14 amino acids. This chain's CDR3 is CASSLPGLHNEQFF. The DNA of the CDR3 is TGTGCCAGCAGCTTACCGGGACTTCACAATGAGCAGTTCTTC.

The chain couples TRBV6-1 to TRBJ1-5; D unresolved. This CDR3 has 13 amino acids. Germline assignment: CDR1 MNHNS and CDR2 SASEGT. The germline V and J ends were trimmed by 7 bases and 4 bases, with 11 bases remaining between them. The CDR3 sequence: CASTVESNQPQHF. CDR3 nucleotides: TGTGCCAGCACCGTTGAAAGTAATCAGCCCCAGCATTTT.

This clonotype has just a few counts. This rearrangement joins TRBV19 to TRBJ2-1, with D uncertain. CDR1 is LNHDA and CDR2 is SQIVND in the germline V gene (reference sequence). The CDR3 consists of 14 residues. Trimming took 7 bases from V and 6 from J, leaving 16 bases between them. The CDR3 sequence: CASTASLRFNEQFF. CDR3 sequence (DNA): TGTGCCAGTACCGCGAGTCTACGGTTCAATGAGCAGTTCTTC.

The chain joins TRBV24-1 to TRBJ2-1; D unresolved. With 1 base removed from V and 1 base from J, the gap between germline ends came to 13 bases. The CDR3 contains 17 residues. Germline V lookup: CDR1 KGHDR, CDR2 SFDVKD. The CDR3 loop reads CATSDFKGLGSYNEQFF. The CDR3 nucleotides are TGTGCCACCAGTGATTTCAAGGGTTTAGGATCCTACAATGAGCAGTTCTTC.

By share of the sample, this clonotype is medium-sized. The rearrangement joins TRBV7-9 to TRBJ2-7, with TRBD2 matching over 10 bases. With V trimmed by 1 base and J by 7 bases, 7 bases remained unmatched. Germline lookup yields CDR1 SEHNR and CDR2 FQNEAQ (reference sequence). The CDR3 sequence is 15 residues long. Written as DNA, the CDR3 is TGTGCCAGCAGCTTAGGTTCTAGCGGGAGAGGGGAGCAGTACTTC. Translation: CASSLGSSGRGEQYF.

In this sample, this clonotype turned up a few times. The genes are TRBV18 and TRBJ2-6; TRBD2 is a possible D gene (5 bases). Per germline, CDR1 KGHSH and CDR2 LQKENI. Trimming stripped 3 bases from V and 1 base from J, with 25 bases between. This CDR3 has 21 amino acids. The CDR3 reads CASSPTRTRAPWGSGANVLTF. In nucleotides, the CDR3 is TGTGCCAGCTCACCCACCCGAACGCGGGCACCTTGGGGTTCTGGGGCCAACGTCCTGACTTTC. Full variable domain (rest looked up from reference TRBV18 and TRBJ2-6): NAGVMQNPRHLVRRRGQEARLRCSPMKGHSHVYWYRQLPEEGLKFMVYLQKENIIDESGMPKERFSAEFPKEGPSILRIQQVVRGDSAAYFCASSPTRTRAPWGSGANVLTFGAGSRLTVL.

This clonotype was observed a handful of times. The chain is built from TRBV25-1 and TRBJ2-1; the D gene could be TRBD1 or TRBD2 (5 bases each). V shed 4 bases and J shed 1 base, with 11 bases lying between them. From germline, CDR1 is MGHDK and CDR2 SYGVNS. The CDR3 contains 15 residues. The CDR3 here is CASSGGASSYNEQFF. The CDR3 region has the DNA TGTGCCAGCAGTGGAGGGGCGTCATCCTACAATGAGCAGTTCTTC.

The chain has TRBV29-1 and TRBJ1-2; tentatively, D is TRBD1 (6 bases). Germline CDR1 reads SQVTM; CDR2 reads ANQGSEA. The CDR3 is 12 residues long. V was pared by 7 bases and J by 8 bases, with 17 bases between. The CDR3 DNA reads TGCAGCGCCGTTACAGGGATTGAAGGCTACACCTTC. Translation gives CSAVTGIEGYTF.

CDR3 region: CASSRSGTSDGDTQYF. The CDR3 DNA reads as TGCGCCAGCAGCCGCTCGGGGACTAGCGATGGGGATACGCAGTATTTT. The gene calls are TRBV4-3 and TRBJ2-3; 10 bases are a match to TRBD2. This CDR3 region has 16 residues. Germline-derived CDR1 and CDR2 are LGHNA and YSLEER. V lost 4 bases, J lost 6 bases, and 10 bases stayed unmatched.

The chain employs TRBV30 and TRBJ2-7, with 11 bases identical to TRBD1. The CDR3 is 14 amino acids. Losses at the gene ends were 5 bases for V and 3 bases for J; bases not matched to a gene: 6. Per the germline V gene, CDR1 is GTSNPN and CDR2 is SVGIG (reference sequence). CDR3 DNA sequence: TGTGCCTGGGGCCCCGGGACAGGGGGCTACGAGCAGTACTTC. Its protein is CAWGPGTGGYEQYF.

This clonotype was picked up many times. CDR3: CASSFGGGTGELFF. CDR3 coding DNA: TGTGCCAGCAGCTTCGGCGGTGGCACCGGGGAGCTGTTTTTT. This chain connects TRBV7-9 to TRBJ2-2; no clear D gene. Germline-derived CDR1 and CDR2 are SEHNR and FQNEAQ (reference sequence). V dropped 3 bases and J dropped 4 bases, with 9 bases sitting between them. This CDR3 has 14 amino acids.

V usage is TRBV9 and J usage is TRBJ1-1, with D hard to call. CDR1 SGDLS and CDR2 YYNGEE come from the germline V gene. V was pared by 0 bases and J by 0 bases, with 12 bases between. The CDR3 is 16 amino acids. The CDR3 bases are TGTGCCAGCAGCGTAGACCCACACCTTATGAACACTGAAGCTTTCTTT. Its translation is CASSVDPHLMNTEAFF.

This chain connects TRBV6-1 to TRBJ1-2, with 7 bases lining up with TRBD1. V shed 4 bases, J shed 0 bases, and the junction held 14 bases outside the gene matches. This CDR3 comprises 18 residues. Germline assignment: CDR1 MNHNS and CDR2 SASEGT. The CDR3 DNA reads TGTGCCAGCAGTGGAATCTACAGGGGACCTAAAGCTAACTATGGCTACACCTTC. Residues: CASSGIYRGPKANYGYTF.

This clonotype was seen a handful of times. The CDR3 is CASRGLAGNYNEQFF. DNA of the CDR3: TGTGCCAGCAGGGGACTAGCGGGAAACTACAATGAGCAGTTCTTC. This chain connects TRBV6-2 or TRBV6-3 to TRBJ2-1; 13 bases map to TRBD2. J gave up 3 bases and V 6 bases, and 2 bases lay outside the gene matches. This CDR3 is built from 15 residues. Germline assignment: CDR1 MNHEY and CDR2 SVGEGT.

V is TRBV19 and J is TRBJ2-1; D uncertain. CDR3 length equals 12 residues. The V end lost 5 bases, the J end lost 5 bases, and 7 bases lay between the germline ends. Germline V gives CDR1 LNHDA, CDR2 SQIVND (reference sequence). The CDR3 region has the DNA TGTGCCAGTAGTCCGACCCACAATGAGCAGTTCTTC. Amino acid sequence: CASSPTHNEQFF.

Many counts were recorded for this clonotype. The chain links TRBV5-1 to TRBJ2-1, with unresolved D. The CDR3 has 14 amino acids. V was shortened by 0 bases and J by 3 bases, with 7 bases between the two germline ends. Per germline, CDR1 SGHRS and CDR2 YFSETQ. DNA of the CDR3: TGCGCCAGCAGCTTGGGGCAGATCTACAATGAGCAGTTCTTC. Its translation is CASSLGQIYNEQFF.